This paragraph covers one T cell receptor beta chain sequence. Produced via immunoSEQ multiplex PCR; TCRdb's table is partial and in-frame only. Of 170,000 or so clones in the sample, approximately 86% are singletons; the top ten hold less than 3%. The source of the sample is a study of blood T cell repertoires in COVID-19. The V segment lost 5 bases and the J segment 6 bases; nucleotides outside the gene matches: 12. This CDR3 contains 16 residues. Germline CDR1 reads MGHRA; CDR2 reads YSYEKL. This chain joins TRBV4-1 and TRBJ1-4, with 7 bases lining up with TRBD1. The origin of this receptor is a man aged 40-49 years with active or convalescent COVID-19. What was sequenced was peripheral blood. The CDR3 is CASSTHRGSGDEKLFF. The CDR3 coding sequence is TGCGCCAGCAGCACTCACAGGGGCTCCGGGGATGAAAAACTGTTTTTT.